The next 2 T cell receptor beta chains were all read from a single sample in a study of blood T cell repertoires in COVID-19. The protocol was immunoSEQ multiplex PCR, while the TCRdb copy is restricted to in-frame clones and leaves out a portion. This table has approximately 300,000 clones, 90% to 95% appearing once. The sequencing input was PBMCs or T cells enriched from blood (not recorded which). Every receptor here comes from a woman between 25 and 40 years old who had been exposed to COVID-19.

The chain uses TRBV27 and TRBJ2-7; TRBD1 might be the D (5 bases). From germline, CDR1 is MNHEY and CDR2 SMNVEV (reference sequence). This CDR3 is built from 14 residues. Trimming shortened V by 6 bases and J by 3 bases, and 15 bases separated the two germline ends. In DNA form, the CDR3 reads TGTGCCAGCAGGGGGCCCAGGAGAGACTACGAGCAGTACTTC. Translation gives CASRGPRRDYEQYF.

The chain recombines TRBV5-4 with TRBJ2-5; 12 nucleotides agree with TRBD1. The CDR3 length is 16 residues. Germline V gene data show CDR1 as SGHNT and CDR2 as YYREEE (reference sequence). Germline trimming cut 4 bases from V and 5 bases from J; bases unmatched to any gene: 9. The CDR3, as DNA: TGTGCCAGCAGCCCCCACGGGACAGGGGGCTTCGAGACCCAGTACTTC. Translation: CASSPHGTGGFETQYF. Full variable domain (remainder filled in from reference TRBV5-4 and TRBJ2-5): ETGVTQSPTHLIKTRGQQVTLRCSSQSGHNTVSWYQQALGQGPQFIFQYYREEENGRGNFPPRFSGLQFPNYSSELNVNALELDDSALYLCASSPHGTGGFETQYFGPGTRLLVL.